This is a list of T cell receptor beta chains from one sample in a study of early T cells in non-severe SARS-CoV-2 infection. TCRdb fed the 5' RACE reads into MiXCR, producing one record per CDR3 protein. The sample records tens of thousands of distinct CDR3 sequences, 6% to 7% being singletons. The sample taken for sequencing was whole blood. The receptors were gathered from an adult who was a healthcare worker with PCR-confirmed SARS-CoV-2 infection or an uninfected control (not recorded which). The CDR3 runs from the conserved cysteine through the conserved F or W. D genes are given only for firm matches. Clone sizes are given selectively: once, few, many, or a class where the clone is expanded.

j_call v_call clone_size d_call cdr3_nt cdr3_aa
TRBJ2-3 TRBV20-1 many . TGCAGTGGGCTAGCTAGCACAGATACGCAGTATTTT CSGLASTDTQYF
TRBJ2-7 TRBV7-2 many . TGTGCCAGCAGCTTAGGAGTAGGGAGTTACGAGCAGTACTTC CASSLGVGSYEQYF
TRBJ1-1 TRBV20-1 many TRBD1 TGCAGTGCTGGAGGACAGGCGAACACTGAAGCTTTCTTT CSAGGQANTEAFF
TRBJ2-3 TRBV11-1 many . TGTGCCAGCAGCAACGGTGGGGGCCCCACAGATACGCAGTATTTT CASSNGGGPTDTQYF
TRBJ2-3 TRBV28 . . TGTGCCAGTAAGACAGGCGGAACAGATACGCAGTATTTT CASKTGGTDTQYF
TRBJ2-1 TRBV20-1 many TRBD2 TGCAGTGCTAGAGCGGGGGGTAATGAGCAGTTCTTC CSARAGGNEQFF
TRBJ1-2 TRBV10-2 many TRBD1 TGCGCCAGCAGGCCACCGGGACAGGGGTATGGCTACACCTTC CASRPPGQGYGYTF
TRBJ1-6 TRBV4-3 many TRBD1 TGCGCCAGCAGCCAAACCAAGACAGGGAGCTCCTATAATTCACCCCTCCACTTT CASSQTKTGSSYNSPLHF
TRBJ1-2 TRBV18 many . TGTGCCAGCTCACCGGACAGTTACAGCGTTGACTACACCTTC CASSPDSYSVDYTF
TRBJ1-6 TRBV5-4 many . TGTGCCAGCAGCAGCAGGGGAGACAATTCACCCCTCCACTTT CASSSRGDNSPLHF
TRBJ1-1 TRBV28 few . TGTGCCAGCAGTCCGAACACTGAAGCTTTCTTT CASSPNTEAFF
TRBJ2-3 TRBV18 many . TGTGCCAGCTCACCACCGTGGGGGGGCGCCGACACAGATACGCAGTATTTT CASSPPWGGADTDTQYF
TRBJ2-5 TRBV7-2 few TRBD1 TGTGCCAGCAGCTTCCGGACAGGGGGCGGAGAGACCCAGTACTTC CASSFRTGGGETQYF
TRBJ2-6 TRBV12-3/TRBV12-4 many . TGTGCCAGCAGTTTTCCGGGGGAGAGTGGGGCCAACGTCCTGACTTTC CASSFPGESGANVLTF
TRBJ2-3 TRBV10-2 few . TGCGCCAGCAGGAGGGAACTCACAGATACGCAGTATTTT CASRRELTDTQYF
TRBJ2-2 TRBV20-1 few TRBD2 TGCAGTGCTAGAGCCGGGACTAGGGGGACCGGGGAGCTGTTTTTT CSARAGTRGTGELFF
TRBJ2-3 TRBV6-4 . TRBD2 TGTGCCAGCAGTACCGGGACTAGCGTCACAGATACGCAGTATTTT CASSTGTSVTDTQYF
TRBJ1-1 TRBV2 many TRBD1 TGTGCCAGCAGTGACCGGAGGCCAGGGGGAGCTTTCTTT CASSDRRPGGAFF
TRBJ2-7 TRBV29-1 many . TGCAGCGTTGAGTGGGAAACCAGCGAGCAGTACTTC CSVEWETSEQYF
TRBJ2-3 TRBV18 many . TGTGCCAGCTCACCTCTGGACAAACCCACACACACAGATACGCAGTATTTT CASSPLDKPTHTDTQYF
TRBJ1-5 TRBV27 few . TGTGCCAGCAGTTGGGACGGGCAGGGCAATCAGCCCCAGCATTTT CASSWDGQGNQPQHF
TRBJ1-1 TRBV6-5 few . TGTGCCAGCAGTTACCGGGGGGAAGGTGAAGCTTTCTTT CASSYRGEGEAFF
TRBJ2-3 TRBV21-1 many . TGTGCCAGCAGCCGGGACAGGGATAAAGATACGCAGTATTTT CASSRDRDKDTQYF
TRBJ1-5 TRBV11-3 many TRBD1 TGTGCCAGCAGCTGCAACGCCAAGTGGGCAGGGGGCGTTTATAGCAATCAGCCCCAGCATTTT CASSCNAKWAGGVYSNQPQHF
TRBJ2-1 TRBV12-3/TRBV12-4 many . TGTGCCAGCAGTTTTACTCAGCGGGATGAGCAGTTCTTC CASSFTQRDEQFF
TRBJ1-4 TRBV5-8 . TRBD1 TGTGCCAGCAGCCCGGGACAGGGGGAAGTTAATGAAAAACTGTTTTTT CASSPGQGEVNEKLFF
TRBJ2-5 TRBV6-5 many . TGTGCCAGCAGCACCTCGAGCGGGTCAGGTGGAGAGACCCAGTACTTC CASSTSSGSGGETQYF
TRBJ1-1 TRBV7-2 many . TGTGCCAGCAGCCGCGTCCGGGGGGCTGAAGCTTTCTTT CASSRVRGAEAFF
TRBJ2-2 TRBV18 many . TGTGCCAGCTCCCAGGTGGCCGGGGAGCTGTTTTTT CASSQVAGELFF
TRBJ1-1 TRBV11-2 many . TGTGCCAGCAGCCGAAAGGACAAGAACACTGAAGCTTTCTTT CASSRKDKNTEAFF
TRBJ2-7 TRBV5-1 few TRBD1 TGCGCCAGCAGCACCCGGACAGGGGCAGACTACGAGCAGTACTTC CASSTRTGADYEQYF
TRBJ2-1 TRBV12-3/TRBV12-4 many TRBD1 TGTGCCAGCAGTCCCCACGGGACAGGGAAGGTTGGTGAGCAGTTCTTC CASSPHGTGKVGEQFF
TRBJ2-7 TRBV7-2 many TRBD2 TGTGCCAGCAGCACTAGCGGGGGGCCCTACGAGCAGTACTTC CASSTSGGPYEQYF
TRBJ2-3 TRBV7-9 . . TGTGCCAGCAGCTGGTTTGATACGCAGTATTTT CASSWFDTQYF
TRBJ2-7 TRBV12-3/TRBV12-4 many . TGTGCCAGCAGTGACCGGGGGGCAGGTCACGAGCAGTACTTC CASSDRGAGHEQYF
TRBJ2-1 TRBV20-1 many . TGCAGTGCTAGAGACTCAGGTTTGTCCTACAATGAGCAGTTCTTC CSARDSGLSYNEQFF
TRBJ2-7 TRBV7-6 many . TGTGCCAGCAGCGATCCGACTAGATCCTACGAGCAGTACTTC CASSDPTRSYEQYF
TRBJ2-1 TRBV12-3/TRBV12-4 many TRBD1 TGTGCCAGCAGTCCTAGGGGCACAGGGGTCAATGAGCAGTTCTTC CASSPRGTGVNEQFF
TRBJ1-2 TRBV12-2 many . TGTGCAAGTCGCTTAGGCCAGGGAAGGGGGTATGGCTACACCTTC CASRLGQGRGYGYTF
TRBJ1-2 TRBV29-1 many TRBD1 TGCAGCGCCCTGCGACAGGGGGCTAGGGGCTACACCTTC CSALRQGARGYTF
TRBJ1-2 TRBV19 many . TGTGCCAGTAGTCCCTCTCCCGTGTACTATGGCTACACCTTC CASSPSPVYYGYTF
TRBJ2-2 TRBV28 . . TGTGCCAGCAGTTTTGGGGCCAGGGGCACCGGGGAGCTGTTTTTT CASSFGARGTGELFF
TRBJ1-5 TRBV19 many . TGTGCCAGTAGTAAGTGGGGAAATGGCAATCAGCCCCAGCATTTT CASSKWGNGNQPQHF
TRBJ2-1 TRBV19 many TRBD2 TGTGCCAGTAATCCAGCGGGGGGCCGCCTCAGCTCCTACAATGAGCAGTTCTTC CASNPAGGRLSSYNEQFF
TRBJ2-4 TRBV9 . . TGTGCCAGCAGCGTAGAGGCCGGAAACATTCAGTACTTC CASSVEAGNIQYF
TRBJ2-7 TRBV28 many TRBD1 TGTGCCAGCATTGACAGGGGACGCAACTACGAGCAGTACTTC CASIDRGRNYEQYF
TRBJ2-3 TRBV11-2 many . TGTGCCAGCAGCTTAGGGCGGGCACGCTCCACAGATACGCAGTATTTT CASSLGRARSTDTQYF
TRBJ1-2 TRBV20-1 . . TGCAGTGCTAGCCAGCGAACCTATGGCTACACCTTC CSASQRTYGYTF
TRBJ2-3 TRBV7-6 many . TGTGCCAGCAGCTTAGCGGGGGGGCCCGCAGATACGCAGTATTTT CASSLAGGPADTQYF
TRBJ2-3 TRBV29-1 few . TGCAGCGTTGAAGCTCCGACTGGCGCGGGCTCGATCACAGATACGCAGTATTTT CSVEAPTGAGSITDTQYF
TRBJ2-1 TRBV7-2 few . TGTGCCAGCAGCCGCGGAAGGGTCGGGAATGAGCAGTTCTTC CASSRGRVGNEQFF
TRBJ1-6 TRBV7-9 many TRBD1 TGTGCCAGCGGTACTTACAGGGGGCTACTTTCACCCCTCCACTTT CASGTYRGLLSPLHF
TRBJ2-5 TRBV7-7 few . TGTGCCAGCAGCTTGCGGAAACTAGAGACCCAGTACTTC CASSLRKLETQYF